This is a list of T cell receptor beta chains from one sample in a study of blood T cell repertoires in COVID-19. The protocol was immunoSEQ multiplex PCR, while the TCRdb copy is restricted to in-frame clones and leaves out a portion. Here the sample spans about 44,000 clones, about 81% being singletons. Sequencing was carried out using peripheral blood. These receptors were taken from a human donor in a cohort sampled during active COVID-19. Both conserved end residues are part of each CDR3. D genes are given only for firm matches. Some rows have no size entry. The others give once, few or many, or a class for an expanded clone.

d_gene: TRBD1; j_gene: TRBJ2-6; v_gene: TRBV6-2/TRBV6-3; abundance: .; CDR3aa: CASSLTGVGANVLTF; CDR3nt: TGTGCCAGCAGTCTGACAGGGGTGGGGGCCAACGTCCTGACTTTC
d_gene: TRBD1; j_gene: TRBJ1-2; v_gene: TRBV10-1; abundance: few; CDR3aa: CASTQDRDRVPINYGYTF; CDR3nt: TGCGCCAGCACTCAGGATAGGGACAGGGTACCAATTAACTATGGCTACACCTTC
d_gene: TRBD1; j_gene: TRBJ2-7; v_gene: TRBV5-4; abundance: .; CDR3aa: CASSPTGQGESYEQYF; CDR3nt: TGTGCCAGCAGCCCTACGGGACAGGGGGAATCCTACGAGCAGTACTTC
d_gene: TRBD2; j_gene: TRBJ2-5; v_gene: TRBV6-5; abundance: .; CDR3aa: CASSYSAGLQETQYF; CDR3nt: TGTGCCAGCAGTTACTCGGCGGGACTACAAGAGACCCAGTACTTC
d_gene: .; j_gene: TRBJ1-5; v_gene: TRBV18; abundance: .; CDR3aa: CASSPPGVQPQHF; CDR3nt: TGTGCCAGCTCACCACCAGGGGTTCAGCCCCAGCATTTT
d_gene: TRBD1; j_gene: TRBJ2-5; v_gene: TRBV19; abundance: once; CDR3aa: CASILPSTGTETQYF; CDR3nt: TGTGCCAGTATCCTGCCCTCGACAGGGACGGAGACCCAGTACTTC
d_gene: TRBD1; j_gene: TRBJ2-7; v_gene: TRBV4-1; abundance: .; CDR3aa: CASSQAGTDITYEQYF; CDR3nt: TGCGCCAGCAGCCAAGCAGGGACAGATATTACCTACGAGCAGTACTTC
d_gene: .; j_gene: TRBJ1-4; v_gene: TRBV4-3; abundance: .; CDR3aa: CASSQDSANEKLFF; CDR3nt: TGCGCCAGCAGCCAAGATAGTGCGAATGAAAAACTGTTTTTT
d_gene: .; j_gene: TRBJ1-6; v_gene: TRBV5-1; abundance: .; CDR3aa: CASSLDGYNSPLHF; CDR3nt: TGCGCCAGCAGCTTGGACGGGTATAATTCACCCCTCCACTTT
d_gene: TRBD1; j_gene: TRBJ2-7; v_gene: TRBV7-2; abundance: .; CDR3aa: CASSLGTGTYEQYF; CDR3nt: TGTGCCAGCAGCTTAGGGACAGGGACCTACGAGCAGTACTTC
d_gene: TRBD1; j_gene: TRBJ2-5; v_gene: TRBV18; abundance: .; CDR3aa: CASCPTGGRETQYF; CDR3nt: TGTGCCAGCTGCCCTACAGGGGGCCGAGAGACCCAGTACTTC
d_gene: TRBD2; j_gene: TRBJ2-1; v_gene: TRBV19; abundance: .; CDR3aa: CASSIVGGGNSYNEQFF; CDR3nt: TGTGCCAGTAGTATAGTAGGCGGGGGTAACTCCTACAATGAGCAGTTCTTC
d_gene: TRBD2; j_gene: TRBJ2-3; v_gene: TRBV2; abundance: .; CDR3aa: CASGPLAGGADTQYF; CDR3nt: TGTGCCAGCGGTCCCCTAGCGGGGGGCGCAGATACGCAGTATTTT
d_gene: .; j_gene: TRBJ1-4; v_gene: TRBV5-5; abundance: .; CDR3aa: CASSIRGTGQGEKLFF; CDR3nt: TGTGCCAGCAGCATAAGAGGAACCGGGCAGGGGGAAAAACTGTTTTTT
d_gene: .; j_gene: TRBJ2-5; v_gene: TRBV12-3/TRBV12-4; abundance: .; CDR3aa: CASRFDNQETQYF; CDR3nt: TGTGCCAGCAGGTTTGACAACCAAGAGACCCAGTACTTC
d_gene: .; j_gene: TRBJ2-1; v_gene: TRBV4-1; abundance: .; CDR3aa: CASSQDAGDNYNEQFF; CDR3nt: TGCGCCAGCAGCCAAGATGCGGGGGACAATTACAATGAGCAGTTCTTC
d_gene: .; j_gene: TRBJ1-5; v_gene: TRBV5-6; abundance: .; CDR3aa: CASSTPGDQPQHF; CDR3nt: TGTGCCAGCAGCACTCCAGGGGATCAGCCCCAGCATTTT
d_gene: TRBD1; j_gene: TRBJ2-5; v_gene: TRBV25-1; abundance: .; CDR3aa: CASSGDSQETQYF; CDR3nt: TGTGCCAGCAGCGGGGACAGCCAAGAGACCCAGTACTTC
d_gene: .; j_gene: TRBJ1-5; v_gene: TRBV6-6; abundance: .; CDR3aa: CASHDTTNQPQHF; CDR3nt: TGTGCCAGCCACGACACGACCAATCAGCCCCAGCATTTT
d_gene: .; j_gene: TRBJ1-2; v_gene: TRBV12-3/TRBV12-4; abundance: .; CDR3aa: CASSYRDFGGYTF; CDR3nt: TGTGCCAGCAGTTACAGGGATTTCGGCGGCTACACCTTC
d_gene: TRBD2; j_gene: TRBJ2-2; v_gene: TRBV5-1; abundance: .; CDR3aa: CASSLGPGGPYTGELFF; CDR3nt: TGCGCCAGCAGCTTGGGTCCGGGGGGGCCCTACACCGGGGAGCTGTTTTTT
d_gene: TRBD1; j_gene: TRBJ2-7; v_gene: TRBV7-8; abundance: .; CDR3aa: CASSLDTGGPTDPYEQYF; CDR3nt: TGTGCCAGCAGCTTAGATACAGGGGGCCCGACGGACCCGTACGAGCAGTACTTC
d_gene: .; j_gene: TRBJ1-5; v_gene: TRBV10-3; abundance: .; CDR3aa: CAISGGQNQPQHF; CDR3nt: TGTGCCATCAGTGGAGGACAGAATCAGCCCCAGCATTTT
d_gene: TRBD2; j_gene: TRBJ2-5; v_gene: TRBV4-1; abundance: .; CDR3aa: CASSQDLTSFETQYF; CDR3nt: TGCGCCAGCAGCCAAGACCTGACTAGCTTCGAGACCCAGTACTTC
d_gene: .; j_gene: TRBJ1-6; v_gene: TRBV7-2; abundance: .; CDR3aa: CASSLDKTGLNSPLHF; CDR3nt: TGTGCCAGCAGCTTGGATAAGACAGGTTTAAATTCACCCCTCCACTTT
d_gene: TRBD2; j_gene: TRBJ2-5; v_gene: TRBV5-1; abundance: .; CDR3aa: CASSPRWTSGPQETQYF; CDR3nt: TGCGCCAGCAGCCCACGTTGGACTAGCGGGCCCCAAGAGACCCAGTACTTC
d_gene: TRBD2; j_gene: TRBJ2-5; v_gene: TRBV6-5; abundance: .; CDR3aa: CATRLAGNRETQYF; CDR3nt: TGTGCCACCAGACTAGCGGGGAATCGGGAGACCCAGTACTTC
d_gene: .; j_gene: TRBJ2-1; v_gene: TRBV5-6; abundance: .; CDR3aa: CASSLPGGLYNEQFF; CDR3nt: TGTGCCAGCAGCTTGCCGGGGGGCCTCTACAATGAGCAGTTCTTC
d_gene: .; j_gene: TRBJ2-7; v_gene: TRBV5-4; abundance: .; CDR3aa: CASSFQGYEQYF; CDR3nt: TGTGCCAGCAGCTTCCAGGGCTACGAGCAGTACTTC
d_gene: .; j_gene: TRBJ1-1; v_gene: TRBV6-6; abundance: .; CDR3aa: CASSSATTGTEAFF; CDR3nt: TGTGCCAGCAGTTCCGCCACCACGGGCACTGAAGCTTTCTTT
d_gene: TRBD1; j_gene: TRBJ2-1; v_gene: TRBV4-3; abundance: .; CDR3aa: CASSQEWGRGYSYNEQFF; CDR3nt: TGCGCCAGCAGCCAAGAATGGGGCAGGGGGTATTCCTACAATGAGCAGTTCTTC
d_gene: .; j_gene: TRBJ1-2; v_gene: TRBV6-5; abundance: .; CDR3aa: CASSYSAGFYGYTF; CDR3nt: TGTGCCAGCAGTTACTCGGCAGGGTTCTATGGCTACACCTTC
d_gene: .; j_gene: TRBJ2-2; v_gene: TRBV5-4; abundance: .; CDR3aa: CASSARRDSTGELFF; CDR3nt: TGTGCCAGCAGCGCACGCCGGGACTCAACCGGGGAGCTGTTTTTT
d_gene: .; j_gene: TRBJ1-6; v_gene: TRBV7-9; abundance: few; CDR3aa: CASSLEQYNSPLHF; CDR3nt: TGTGCCAGCAGCTTAGAACAGTATAATTCACCCCTCCACTTT
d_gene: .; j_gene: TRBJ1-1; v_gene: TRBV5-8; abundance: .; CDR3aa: CASSFGRTLNTEAFF; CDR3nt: TGTGCCAGCAGCTTTGGGAGAACCTTGAACACTGAAGCTTTCTTT
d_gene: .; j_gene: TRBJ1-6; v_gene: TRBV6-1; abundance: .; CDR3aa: CASSEVVGVNSPLHF; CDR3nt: TGTGCCAGCAGTGAAGTTGTAGGGGTGAATTCACCCCTCCACTTT
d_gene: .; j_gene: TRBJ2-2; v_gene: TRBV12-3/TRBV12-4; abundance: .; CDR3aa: CASSLTSGGELFF; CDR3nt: TGTGCCAGCAGTTTGACCTCCGGGGGGGAGCTGTTTTTT
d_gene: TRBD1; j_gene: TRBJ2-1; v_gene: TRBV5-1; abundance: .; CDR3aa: CASSLAYRGNYYNEQFF; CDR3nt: TGCGCCAGCAGCTTGGCTTACAGGGGTAACTACTACAATGAGCAGTTCTTC
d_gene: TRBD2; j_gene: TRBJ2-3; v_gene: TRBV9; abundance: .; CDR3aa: CASSLTSGGTDTQYF; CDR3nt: TGTGCCAGCAGCCTGACTAGCGGGGGCACAGATACGCAGTATTTT
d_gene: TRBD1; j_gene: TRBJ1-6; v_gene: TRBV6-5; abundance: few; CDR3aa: CASSQQGQESPLHF; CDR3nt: TGTGCCAGCAGTCAACAGGGGCAGGAGTCACCCCTCCACTTT
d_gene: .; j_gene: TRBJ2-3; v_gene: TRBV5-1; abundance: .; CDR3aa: CASSRTASTDTQYF; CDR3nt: TGCGCCAGCAGCAGGACAGCTAGCACAGATACGCAGTATTTT
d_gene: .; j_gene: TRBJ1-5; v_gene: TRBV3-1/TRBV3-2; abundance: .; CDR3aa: CASSPYSNQPQHF; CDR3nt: TGTGCCAGCAGCCCGTATAGCAATCAGCCCCAGCATTTT
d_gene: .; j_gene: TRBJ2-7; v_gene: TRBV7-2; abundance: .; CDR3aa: CASSLEVVGTRSGEQYF; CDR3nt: TGTGCCAGCAGCTTAGAAGTCGTTGGGACTCGGTCGGGGGAGCAGTACTTC
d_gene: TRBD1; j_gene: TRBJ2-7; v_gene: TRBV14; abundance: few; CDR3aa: CASSREDRGASYEQYF; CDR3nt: TGTGCCAGCAGCCGAGAGGACAGGGGGGCCTCCTACGAGCAGTACTTC
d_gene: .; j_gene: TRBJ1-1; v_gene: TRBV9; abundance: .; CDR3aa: CASSPRQALNTEAFF; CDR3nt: TGTGCCAGCAGCCCAAGACAGGCCCTGAACACTGAAGCTTTCTTT